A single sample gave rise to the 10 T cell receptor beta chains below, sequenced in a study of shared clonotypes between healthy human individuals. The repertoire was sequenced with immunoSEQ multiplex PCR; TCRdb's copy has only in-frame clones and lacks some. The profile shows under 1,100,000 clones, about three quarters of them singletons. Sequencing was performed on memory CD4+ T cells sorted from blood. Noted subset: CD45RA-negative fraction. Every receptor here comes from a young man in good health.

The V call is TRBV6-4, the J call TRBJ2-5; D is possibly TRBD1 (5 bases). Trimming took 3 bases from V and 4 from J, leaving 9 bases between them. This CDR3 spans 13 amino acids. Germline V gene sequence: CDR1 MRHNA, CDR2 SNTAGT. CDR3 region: CASSEGQGETQYF. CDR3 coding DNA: TGTGCCAGCAGTGAAGGGCAGGGAGAGACCCAGTACTTC.

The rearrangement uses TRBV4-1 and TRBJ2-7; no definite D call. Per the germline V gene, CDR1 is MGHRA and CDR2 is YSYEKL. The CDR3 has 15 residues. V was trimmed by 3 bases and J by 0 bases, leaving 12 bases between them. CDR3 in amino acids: CASSQARSSSYEQYF. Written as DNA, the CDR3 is TGCGCCAGCAGCCAGGCAAGGTCTAGCTCCTACGAGCAGTACTTC.

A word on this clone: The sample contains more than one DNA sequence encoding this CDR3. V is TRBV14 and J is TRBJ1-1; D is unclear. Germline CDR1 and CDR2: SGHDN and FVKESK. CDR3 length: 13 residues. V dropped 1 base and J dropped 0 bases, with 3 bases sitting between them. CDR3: CASSQALNTEAFF. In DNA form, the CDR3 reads TGTGCCAGCAGCCAAGCGCTGAACACTGAAGCTTTCTTT.

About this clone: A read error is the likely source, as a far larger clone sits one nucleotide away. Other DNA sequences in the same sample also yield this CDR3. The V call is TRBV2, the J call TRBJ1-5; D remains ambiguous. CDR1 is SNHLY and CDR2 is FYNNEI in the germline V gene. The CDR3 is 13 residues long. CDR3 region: CASSEGAGQPQHF. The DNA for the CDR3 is TGTGCCAGCAGTGAAGGGGCTGGGCAGCCCCAACATTTT.

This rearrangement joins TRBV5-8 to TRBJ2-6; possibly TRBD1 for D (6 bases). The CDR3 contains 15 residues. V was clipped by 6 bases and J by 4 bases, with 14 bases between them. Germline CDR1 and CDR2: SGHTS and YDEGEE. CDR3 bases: TGTGCCAGCATTTTCAGGGGACGAGGGGCCAACGTCCTGACTTTC. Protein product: CASIFRGRGANVLTF. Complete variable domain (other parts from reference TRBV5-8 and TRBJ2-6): EAGVTQSPTHLIKTRGQQATLRCSPISGHTSVYWYQQALGLGLQFLLWYDEGEERNRGNFPPRFSGRQFPNYSSELNVNALELEDSALYLCASIFRGRGANVLTFGAGSRLTVL.

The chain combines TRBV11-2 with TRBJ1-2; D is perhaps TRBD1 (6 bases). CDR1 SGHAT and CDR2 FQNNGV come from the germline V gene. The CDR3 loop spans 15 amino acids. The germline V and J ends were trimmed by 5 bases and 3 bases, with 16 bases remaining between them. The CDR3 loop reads CASSPDVGGHYGYTF. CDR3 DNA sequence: TGTGCCAGCAGCCCCGATGTTGGGGGCCACTATGGCTACACCTTC. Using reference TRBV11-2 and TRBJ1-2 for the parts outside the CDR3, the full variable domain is EAGVAQSPRYKIIEKRQSVAFWCNPISGHATLYWYQQILGQGPKLLIQFQNNGVVDDSQLPKDRFSAERLKGVDSTLKIQPAKLEDSAVYLCASSPDVGGHYGYTFGSGTRLTVV.

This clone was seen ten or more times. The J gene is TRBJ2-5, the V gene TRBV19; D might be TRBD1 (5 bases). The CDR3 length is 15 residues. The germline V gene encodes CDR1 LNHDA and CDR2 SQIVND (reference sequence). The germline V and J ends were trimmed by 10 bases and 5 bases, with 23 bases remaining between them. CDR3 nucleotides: TGTGCCACTTCCCCGTCTGGTACGAAGGGGGAGACCCAGTACTTC. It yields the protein CATSPSGTKGETQYF.

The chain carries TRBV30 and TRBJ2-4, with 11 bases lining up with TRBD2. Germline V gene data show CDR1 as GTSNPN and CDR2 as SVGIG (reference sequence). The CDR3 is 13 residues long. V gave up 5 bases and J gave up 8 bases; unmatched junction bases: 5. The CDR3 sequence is CAWSTSGRYIQYF. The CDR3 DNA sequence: TGTGCCTGGTCTACTAGCGGGAGATACATTCAGTACTTC.

The CDR3 nucleotides read TGTGCCAGCAGCTGGGACAGGGCGGGTGGCGAGCAGTACTTC. Its translation: CASSWDRAGGEQYF. The J gene is TRBJ2-7, the V gene TRBV7-2, with 9 nucleotides matching TRBD1. This CDR3 spans 14 amino acids. Germline V gene data show CDR1 as SGHTA and CDR2 as FQGNSA. The V segment lost 4 bases and the J segment 6 bases; nucleotides outside the gene matches: 7. The whole variable domain, filled in from reference TRBV7-2 and TRBJ2-7, reads GAGVSQSPSNKVTEKGKDVELRCDPISGHTALYWYRQSLGQGLEFLIYFQGNSAPDKSGLPSDRFSAERTGGSVSTLTIQRTQQEDSAVYLCASSWDRAGGEQYFGPGTRLTVT.

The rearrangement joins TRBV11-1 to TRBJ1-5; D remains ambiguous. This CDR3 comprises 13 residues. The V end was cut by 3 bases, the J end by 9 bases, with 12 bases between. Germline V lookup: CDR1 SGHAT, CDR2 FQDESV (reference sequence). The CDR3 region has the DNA TGTGCCAGCAGCTTCGACCAAAGCCGGCCCCAGCATTTT. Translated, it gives CASSFDQSRPQHF.